This T cell receptor beta chain appears in the sequencing data of a study of blood T cell repertoires in COVID-19. Study overall: Sites across the United States, Italy and Spain contributed samples from acute and convalescent COVID-19. Nucleic acid was either cDNA or gDNA, and it came from T cells, B-cell-depleted T cells, or PBMCs.

CDR1 and CDR2 (germline): MDHEN, SYDVKM. V gave up 5 bases and J gave up 2 bases; unmatched junction bases: 6. The CDR3 runs to 15 residues. Authors' data handling: Reference gene primers were amplified, and this amplification served to estimate nucleated cell counts. Repertoires were generated with immunoSEQ multiplex PCR, while TCRdb's copy carries only in-frame clones and drops some. Clone size and V and J calls were adopted from that table, with D and trimming inferred from the DNA. The sample consists of a few hundred thousand clones, about 90% of them appearing once. Sequencing used PBMCs or T cells enriched from blood (not recorded which). The chain recombines TRBV28 with TRBJ2-7; 10 bases are shared with TRBD2. The sequence was collected from a woman aged 25 to 39 who had recovered from COVID-19. CDR3 loop: CASSARTSGAYEQYF. The DNA for the CDR3 is TGTGCCAGCAGTGCCCGGACTAGCGGTGCCTACGAGCAGTACTTC.